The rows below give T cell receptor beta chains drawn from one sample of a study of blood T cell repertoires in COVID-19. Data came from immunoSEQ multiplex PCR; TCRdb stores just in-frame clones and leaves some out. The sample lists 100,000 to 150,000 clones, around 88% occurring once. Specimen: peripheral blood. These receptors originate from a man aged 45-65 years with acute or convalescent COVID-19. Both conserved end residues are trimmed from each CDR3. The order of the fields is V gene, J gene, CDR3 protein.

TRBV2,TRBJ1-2,ASSEGQVDGYT
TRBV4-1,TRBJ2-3,ASSQEWAGGIPDTQY
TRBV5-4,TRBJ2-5,ASSVPRETQY
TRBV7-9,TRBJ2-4,ASSLVKGMAKNIQY
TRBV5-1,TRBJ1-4,ASSLGQWKAEKLF
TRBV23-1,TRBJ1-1,ASGQGGTEAF
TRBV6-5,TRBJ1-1,ASSYSRVDTEAF
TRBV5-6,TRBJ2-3,ASSFETRTQY
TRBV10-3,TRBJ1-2,AITANRDGYT
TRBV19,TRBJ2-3,ASSIGIGVTDTQY
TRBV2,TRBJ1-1,ASRLDRGRPEAF
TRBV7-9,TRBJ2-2,ASSLELSTGELF
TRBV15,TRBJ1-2,ATSRDLGGAGYT
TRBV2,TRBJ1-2,ASRADRVSGYT
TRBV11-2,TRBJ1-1,ASSPSGAGSSYSEAF
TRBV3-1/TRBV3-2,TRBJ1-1,ASSQGTVNTEAF
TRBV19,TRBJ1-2,ASSPRWGETFNYGYT
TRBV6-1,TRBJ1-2,ASSASVWDTYYGYT
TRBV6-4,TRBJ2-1,ASSPGLSNEQF
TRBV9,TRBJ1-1,ASSGVDGAF
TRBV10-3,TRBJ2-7,AISRGTGGSYEQY
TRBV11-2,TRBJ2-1,ASSLGGVGYNEQF
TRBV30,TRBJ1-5,AWSVQGGQPQH
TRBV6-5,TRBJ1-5,AAGGRYSNQPQH
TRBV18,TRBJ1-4,ASSRAGGEKLF
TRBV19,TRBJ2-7,ASSIAGNEQY
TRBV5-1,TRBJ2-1,ASSSGTLSSYNEQF
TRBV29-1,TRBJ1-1,SVRQGFVEAF
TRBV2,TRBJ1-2,ASSEASYGDIAGYT
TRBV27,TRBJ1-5,ASSFRPAGTVFQPQH
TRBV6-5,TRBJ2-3,ASTTGGTQY
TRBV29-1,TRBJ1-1,SATMNTEAF
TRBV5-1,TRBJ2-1,ASSLGTGRYRNNEQF
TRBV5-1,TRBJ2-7,ASSLDPAGKKNEQY
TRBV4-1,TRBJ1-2,ASSQGIGGHYGYT
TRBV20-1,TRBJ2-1,SASGRGGVYEQF
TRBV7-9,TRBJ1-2,ASSPRTDGYT
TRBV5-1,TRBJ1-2,ASSLGQFNYGYT
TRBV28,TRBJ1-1,ASSLGTLNTEAF
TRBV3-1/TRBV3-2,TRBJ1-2,ASSLRVRENYGYT
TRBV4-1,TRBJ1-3,ASSRGFSGFSSGNTIY